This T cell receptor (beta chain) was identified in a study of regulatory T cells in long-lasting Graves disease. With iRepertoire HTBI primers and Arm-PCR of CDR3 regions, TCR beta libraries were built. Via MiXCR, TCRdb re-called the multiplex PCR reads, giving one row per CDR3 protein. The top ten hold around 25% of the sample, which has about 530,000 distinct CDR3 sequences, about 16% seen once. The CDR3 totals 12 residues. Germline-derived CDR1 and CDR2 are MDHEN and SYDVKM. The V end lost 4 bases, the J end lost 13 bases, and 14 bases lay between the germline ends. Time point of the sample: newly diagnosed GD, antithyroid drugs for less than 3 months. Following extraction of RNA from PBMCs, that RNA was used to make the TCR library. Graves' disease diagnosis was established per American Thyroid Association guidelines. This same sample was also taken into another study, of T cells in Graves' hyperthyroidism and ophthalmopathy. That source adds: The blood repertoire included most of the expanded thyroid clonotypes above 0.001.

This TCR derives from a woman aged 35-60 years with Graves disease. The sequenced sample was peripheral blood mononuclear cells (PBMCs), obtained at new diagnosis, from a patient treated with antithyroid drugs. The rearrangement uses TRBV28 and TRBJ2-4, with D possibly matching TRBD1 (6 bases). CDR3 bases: TGTGCCAGCAGTTCCCAGGGGCTTTTCCAGTACTTC. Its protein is CASSSQGLFQYF.